What follows is one T cell receptor (beta chain) and its context. Its antigen is undetermined. This sample stems from a study of cytomegalovirus exposure and HLA in healthy donors. About the research overall: Earlier findings included about 120 million unique TCR beta sequences obtained from 150 million to 200 million T cells. Early released data comprised 75 million to 100 million unique TCRs from HLA-typed donors. Whole-study findings and limits: 150 or so TCR beta chains were listed as cytomegalovirus-associated. Most TCR sequences showed up rarely, but some public TCRs showed up in many donors.

60 Vbeta and 13 Jbeta primers were used in PCR. The protocol was immunoSEQ multiplex PCR, while the TCRdb copy is restricted to in-frame clones and leaves out a portion. The sample shows around 150,000 clones, approximately 60% of them seen only once. Germline assignment: CDR1 MDHEN and CDR2 SYDVKM. V shed 2 bases, J shed 10 bases, and the junction held 11 bases outside the gene matches. The CDR3 spans 15 residues. Sequencing input: PBMCs. The sequence was obtained from a woman aged 55-69 years in good health and CMV-seropositive. This chain joins TRBV28 and TRBJ2-4; TRBD1 matches 7 bases. The CDR3 coding sequence is TGTGCCAGCAGTTTAACAGGGGCCAGCGGCTATATTCAGTACTTC. Its translation is CASSLTGASGYIQYF. The full variable domain, with the rest looked up from reference TRBV28 and TRBJ2-4, is DVKVTQSSRYLVKRTGEKVFLECVQDMDHENMFWYRQDPGLGLRLIYFSYDVKMKEKGDIPEGYSVSREKKERFSLILESASTNQTSMYLCASSLTGASGYIQYFGAGTRLSVL.